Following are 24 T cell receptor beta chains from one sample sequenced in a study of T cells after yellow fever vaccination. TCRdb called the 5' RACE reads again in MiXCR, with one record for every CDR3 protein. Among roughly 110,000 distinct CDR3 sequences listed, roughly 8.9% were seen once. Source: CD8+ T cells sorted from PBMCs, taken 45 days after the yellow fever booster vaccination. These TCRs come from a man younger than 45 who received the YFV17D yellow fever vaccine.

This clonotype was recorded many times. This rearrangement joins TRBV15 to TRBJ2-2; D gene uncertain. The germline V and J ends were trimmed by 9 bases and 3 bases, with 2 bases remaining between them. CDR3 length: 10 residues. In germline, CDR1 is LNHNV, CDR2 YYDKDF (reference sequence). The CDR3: CATDTGELFF. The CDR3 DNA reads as TGTGCCACGGACACCGGGGAGCTGTTTTTT.

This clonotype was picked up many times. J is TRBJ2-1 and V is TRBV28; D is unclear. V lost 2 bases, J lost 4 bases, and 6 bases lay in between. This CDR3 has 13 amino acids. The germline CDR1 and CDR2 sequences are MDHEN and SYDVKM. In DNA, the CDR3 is TGTGCCAGCAGTTTAATGAGGTACAATGAGCAGTTCTTC. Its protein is CASSLMRYNEQFF.

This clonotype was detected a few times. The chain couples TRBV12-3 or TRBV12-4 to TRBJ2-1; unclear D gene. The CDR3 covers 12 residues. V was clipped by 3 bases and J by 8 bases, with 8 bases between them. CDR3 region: CASSFRIDEQFF. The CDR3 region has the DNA TGTGCCAGCAGTTTTAGAATCGATGAGCAGTTCTTC.

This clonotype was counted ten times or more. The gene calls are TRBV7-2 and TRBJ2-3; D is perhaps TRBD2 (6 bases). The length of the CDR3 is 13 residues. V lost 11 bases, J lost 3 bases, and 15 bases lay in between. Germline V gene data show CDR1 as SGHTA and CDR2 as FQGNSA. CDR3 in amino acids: CAGNSGATDTQYF. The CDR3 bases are TGTGCCGGAAATAGCGGAGCTACAGATACGCAGTATTTT. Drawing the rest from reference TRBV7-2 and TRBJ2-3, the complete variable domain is GAGVSQSPSNKVTEKGKDVELRCDPISGHTALYWYRQSLGQGLEFLIYFQGNSAPDKSGLPSDRFSAERTGGSVSTLTIQRTQQEDSAVYLCAGNSGATDTQYFGPGTRLTVL.

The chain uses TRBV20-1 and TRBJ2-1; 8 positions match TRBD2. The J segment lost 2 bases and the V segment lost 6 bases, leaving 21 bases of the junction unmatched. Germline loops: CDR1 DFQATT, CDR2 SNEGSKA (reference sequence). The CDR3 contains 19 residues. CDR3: CSANPILLAEELTYNEQFF. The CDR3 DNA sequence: TGCAGTGCCAACCCGATTCTACTAGCGGAGGAACTTACCTACAATGAGCAGTTCTTC.

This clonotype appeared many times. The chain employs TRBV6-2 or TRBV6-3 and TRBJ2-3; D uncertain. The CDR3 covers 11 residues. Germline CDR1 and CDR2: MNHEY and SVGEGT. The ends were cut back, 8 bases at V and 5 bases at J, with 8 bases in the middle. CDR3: CASGVGDTQYF. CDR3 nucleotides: TGTGCCAGCGGGGTGGGAGATACGCAGTATTTT.

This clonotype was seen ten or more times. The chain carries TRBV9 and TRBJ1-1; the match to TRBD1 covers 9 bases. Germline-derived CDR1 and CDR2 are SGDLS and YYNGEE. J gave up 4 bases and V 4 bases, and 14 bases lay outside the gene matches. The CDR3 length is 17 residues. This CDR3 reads CASSLNKDRGPSTEAFF. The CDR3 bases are TGTGCCAGCAGCCTTAACAAGGACAGGGGACCGTCCACTGAAGCTTTCTTT.

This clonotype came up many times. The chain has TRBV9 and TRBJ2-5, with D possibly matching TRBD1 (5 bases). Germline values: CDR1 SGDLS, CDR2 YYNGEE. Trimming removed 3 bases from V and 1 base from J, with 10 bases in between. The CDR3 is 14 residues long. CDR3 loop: CASSARQFQETQYF. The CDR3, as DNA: TGTGCCAGCAGCGCACGACAGTTCCAAGAGACCCAGTACTTC.

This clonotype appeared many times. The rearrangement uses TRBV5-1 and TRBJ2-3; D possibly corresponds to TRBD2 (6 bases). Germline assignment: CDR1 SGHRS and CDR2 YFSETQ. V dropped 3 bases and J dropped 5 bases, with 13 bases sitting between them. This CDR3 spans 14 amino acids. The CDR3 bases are TGCGCCAGCAGCTGGACGGGAGTCGGAGATACGCAGTATTTT. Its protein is CASSWTGVGDTQYF.

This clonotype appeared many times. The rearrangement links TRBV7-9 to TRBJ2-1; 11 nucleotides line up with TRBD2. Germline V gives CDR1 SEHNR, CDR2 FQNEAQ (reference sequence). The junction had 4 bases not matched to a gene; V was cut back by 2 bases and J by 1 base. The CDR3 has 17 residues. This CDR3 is CASSLILAGVSYNEQFF. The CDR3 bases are TGTGCCAGCAGCTTAATACTAGCGGGAGTGTCCTACAATGAGCAGTTCTTC.

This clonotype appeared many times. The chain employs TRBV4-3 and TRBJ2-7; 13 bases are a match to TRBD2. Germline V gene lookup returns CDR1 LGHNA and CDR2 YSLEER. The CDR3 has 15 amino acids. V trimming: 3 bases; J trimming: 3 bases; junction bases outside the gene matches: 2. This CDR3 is CASSHGTSGNYEQYF. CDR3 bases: TGCGCCAGCAGCCATGGGACTAGCGGGAACTACGAGCAGTACTTC.

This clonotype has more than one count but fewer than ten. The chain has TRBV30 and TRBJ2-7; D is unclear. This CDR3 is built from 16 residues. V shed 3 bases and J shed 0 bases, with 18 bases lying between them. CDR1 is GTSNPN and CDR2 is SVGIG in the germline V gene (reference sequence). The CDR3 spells CAWRARLPTASYEQYF. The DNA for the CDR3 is TGTGCCTGGAGGGCCAGATTACCAACCGCCTCCTACGAGCAGTACTTC.

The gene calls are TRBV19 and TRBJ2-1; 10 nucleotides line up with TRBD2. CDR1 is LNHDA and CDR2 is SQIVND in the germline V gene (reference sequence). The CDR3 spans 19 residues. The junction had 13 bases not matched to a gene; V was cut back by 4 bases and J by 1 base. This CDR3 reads CASSNNTSGAGGSYNEQFF. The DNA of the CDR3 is TGTGCCAGTAGTAACAATACTAGCGGGGCTGGAGGGTCCTACAATGAGCAGTTCTTC. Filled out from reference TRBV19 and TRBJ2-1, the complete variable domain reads DGGITQSPKYLFRKEGQNVTLSCEQNLNHDAMYWYRQDPGQGLRLIYYSQIVNDFQKGDIAEGYSVSREKKESFPLTVTSAQKNPTAFYLCASSNNTSGAGGSYNEQFFGPGTRLTVL.

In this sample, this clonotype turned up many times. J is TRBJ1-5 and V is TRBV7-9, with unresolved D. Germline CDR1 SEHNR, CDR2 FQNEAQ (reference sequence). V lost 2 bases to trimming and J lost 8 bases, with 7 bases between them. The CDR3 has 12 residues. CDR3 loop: CASSLREEPQHF. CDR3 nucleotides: TGTGCCAGCAGCTTAAGGGAGGAGCCCCAGCATTTT.

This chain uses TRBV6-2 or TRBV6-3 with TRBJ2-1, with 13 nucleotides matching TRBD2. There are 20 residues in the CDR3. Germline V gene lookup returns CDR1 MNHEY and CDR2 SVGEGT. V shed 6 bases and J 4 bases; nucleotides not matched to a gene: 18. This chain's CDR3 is CASRRPGLAGPAAQYNEQFF. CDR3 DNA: TGTGCCAGCAGACGACCGGGACTAGCGGGACCCGCCGCCCAGTACAATGAGCAGTTCTTC.

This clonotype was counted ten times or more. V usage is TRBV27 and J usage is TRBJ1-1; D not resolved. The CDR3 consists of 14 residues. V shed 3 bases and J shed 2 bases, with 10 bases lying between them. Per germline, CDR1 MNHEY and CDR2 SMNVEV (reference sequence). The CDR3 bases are TGTGCCAGCAGTTTCGCTTTCACAAACACTGAAGCTTTCTTT. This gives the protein CASSFAFTNTEAFF.

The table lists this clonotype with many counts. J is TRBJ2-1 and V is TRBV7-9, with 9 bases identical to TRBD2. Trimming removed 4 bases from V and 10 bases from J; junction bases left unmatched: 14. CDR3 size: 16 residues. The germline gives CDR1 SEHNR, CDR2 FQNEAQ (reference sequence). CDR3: CASSSSGVAGVREQFF. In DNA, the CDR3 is TGTGCCAGCAGCTCCTCGGGGGTAGCGGGAGTTCGAGAGCAGTTCTTC.

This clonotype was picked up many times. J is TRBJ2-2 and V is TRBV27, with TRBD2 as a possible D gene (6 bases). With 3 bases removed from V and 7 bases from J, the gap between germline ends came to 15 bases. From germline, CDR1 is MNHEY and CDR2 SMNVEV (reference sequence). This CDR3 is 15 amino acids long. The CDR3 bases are TGTGCCAGCAGTTTTTCGGGAGAATCGGTCGGGGAGCTGTTTTTT. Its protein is CASSFSGESVGELFF.

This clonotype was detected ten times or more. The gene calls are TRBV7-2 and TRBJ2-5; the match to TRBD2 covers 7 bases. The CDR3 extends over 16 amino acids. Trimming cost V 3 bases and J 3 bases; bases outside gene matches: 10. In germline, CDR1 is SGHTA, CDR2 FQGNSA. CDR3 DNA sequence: TGTGCCAGCAGCTTGAGCGGGACGACCTCCAAAGAGACCCAGTACTTC. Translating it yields CASSLSGTTSKETQYF.

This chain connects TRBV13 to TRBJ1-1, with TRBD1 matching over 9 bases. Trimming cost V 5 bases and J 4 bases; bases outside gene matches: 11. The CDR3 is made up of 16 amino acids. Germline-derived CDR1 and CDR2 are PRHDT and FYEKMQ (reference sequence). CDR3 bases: TGTGCCAGCAGCCAAGACAGGGGGGGGTTGAGCACTGAAGCTTTCTTT. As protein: CASSQDRGGLSTEAFF.

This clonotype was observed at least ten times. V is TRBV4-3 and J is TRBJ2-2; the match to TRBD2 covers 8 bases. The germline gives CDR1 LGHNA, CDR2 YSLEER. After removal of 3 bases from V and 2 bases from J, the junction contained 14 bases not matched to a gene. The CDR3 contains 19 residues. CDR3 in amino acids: CASSQQEEWLAGNTGELFF. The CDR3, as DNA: TGCGCCAGCAGCCAGCAAGAGGAATGGCTAGCGGGTAACACCGGGGAGCTGTTTTTT.

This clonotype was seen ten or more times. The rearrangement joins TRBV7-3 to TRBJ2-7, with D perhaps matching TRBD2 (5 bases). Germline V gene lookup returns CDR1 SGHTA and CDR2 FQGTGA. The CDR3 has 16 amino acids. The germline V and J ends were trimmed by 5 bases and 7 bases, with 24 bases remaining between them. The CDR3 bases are TGTGCCAGCAGCGCGATACTACGCGGGCGCATTGGTGAGCAGTACTTC. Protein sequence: CASSAILRGRIGEQYF.

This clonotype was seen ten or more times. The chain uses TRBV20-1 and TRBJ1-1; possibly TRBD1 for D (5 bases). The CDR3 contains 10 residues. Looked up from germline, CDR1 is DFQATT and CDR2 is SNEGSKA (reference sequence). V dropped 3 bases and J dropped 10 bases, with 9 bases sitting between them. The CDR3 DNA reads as TGCAGTGCTAGGGGGACGGGAGCTTTCTTT. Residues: CSARGTGAFF.

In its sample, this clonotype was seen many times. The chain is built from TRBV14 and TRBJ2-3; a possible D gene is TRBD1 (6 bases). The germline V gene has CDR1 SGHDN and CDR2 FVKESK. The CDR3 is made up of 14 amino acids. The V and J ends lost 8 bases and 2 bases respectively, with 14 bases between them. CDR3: CASQPQGSTDTQYF. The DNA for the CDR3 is TGTGCCAGCCAACCACAGGGATCCACAGATACGCAGTATTTT.